Listed below are T cell receptor beta chains from one sample, sequenced in a study of blood T cell repertoires in COVID-19. Assay: immunoSEQ multiplex PCR; the TCRdb copy retains only in-frame clones and omits some. The sample consists of about 56,000 clones, about 88% of them appearing once. Input material: peripheral blood. These receptors were obtained from a woman aged 60-75 years with COVID-19, enrolled during active disease. The CDR3 runs from the conserved cysteine through the conserved F or W.

v_call cdr3_aa
TRBV2 CASSHFSINRGRFGTQYF
TRBV4-3 CASSQKLSSGRAPNTGELFF
TRBV7-9 CASSLFGTGVLNEQFF
TRBV7-9 CASSPRDRGKNTGELFF
TRBV18 CASSPRTGGNTEAFF
TRBV3-1/TRBV3-2 CASSQEGNEQYF
TRBV12-3/TRBV12-4 CASSFSRRNIQYF
TRBV24-1 CATSDFFNEQFF
TRBV5-5 CASSLVGPGETEAFF
TRBV13 CASSLGGQGASEAFF
TRBV5-1 CASSGTGATTEAFF
TRBV30 CAWRITTGVPYGYTF
TRBV7-9 CASNRGGNNEQFF
TRBV11-2 CASSLASGGSYEQYF
TRBV23-1 CASSQPSVSSGNTIYF
TRBV6-5 CASSYLGRAETQYF
TRBV30 CAWSSTGDSPLHF
TRBV5-6 CASSPGGGQGYNEQFF
TRBV6-5 CASSWTGTVGELFF
TRBV6-5 CASSFSAGGPPNEQFF
TRBV2 CASSEQAVSNQPQHF
TRBV4-1 CASSQGGGTDTQYF
TRBV28 CASSYSSYEQYF
TRBV2 CASSEMTGRDEQYF
TRBV5-4 CASSLAGSYEQYF
TRBV5-1 CASSTGQGKREQYF
TRBV27 CASSLRGGIAEQFF
TRBV5-5 CASSSLDRADTQYF
TRBV5-4 CASSLAQTVNYGYTF
TRBV19 CASRDILGNTEAFF
TRBV3-1/TRBV3-2 CASSQGTGGTTEAFF
TRBV6-5 CASSYSPGLGEKLFF
TRBV4-1 CASSKTLAGGDTQYF
TRBV28 CASRTGGVGNQPQHF
TRBV10-3 CAISDQADLTDTQYF
TRBV6-5 CASSRDSHEAFF
TRBV6-1 CASSEAGSNDLYGYTF
TRBV12-3/TRBV12-4 CASSFQQGQPQHF
TRBV4-3 CASSPGQGAGGYTF
TRBV7-2 CASSLEWGPDTQYF
TRBV5-1 CASSFFTGGAGDTQYF
TRBV2 CASSDMDNSGNTIYF
TRBV6-5 CASSAEGQGHEKLFF
TRBV7-8 CASSPILDTGELFF
TRBV30 CAWSPGGYEQFF
TRBV4-1 CASSLPRREGYNEQFF
TRBV7-9 CASSLAGLAQHF
TRBV6-2/TRBV6-3 CASSYSSTQYF
TRBV24-1 CATSDPPGTGLYEQYF
TRBV4-3 CASSLLIGQGVYGYTF
TRBV6-2/TRBV6-3 CASSYPTSGRGNNEQFF